This is a list of T cell receptor beta chains from one sample in a study of T cell responses to AZD1222 COVID-19 vaccine. TCRdb's table, derived via immunoSEQ multiplex PCR, lists solely in-frame clones and lacks some. The table lists over 90,000 clones, 90% of them singletons, with around 4.8% in the top ten. The source was peripheral blood, collected on day 0 of AZD1222 vaccination. The receptor source for this set is an adult in good health. Both conserved end residues are part of each CDR3. The D gene is left open where the match is weak. For some rows the clone size is stated as once, few or many, or as a class when expanded; others skip it.

abundance	v_gene	j_gene	d_gene	CDR3nt	CDR3aa
once	TRBV9	TRBJ1-1	TRBD1	TGTGCCAGCAGCCCACGCTCACGTCCCGGGACAGGGATCGGTATGAACACTGAAGCTTTCTTT	CASSPRSRPGTGIGMNTEAFF
-	TRBV6-6	TRBJ1-2	-	TGTGCCAGCAGTTACCAGGGCCGGGATGGCTACACCTTC	CASSYQGRDGYTF
-	TRBV5-8	TRBJ2-7	TRBD2	TGTGCCAGCAGCTTGGAGCGGGGACCCTACGAGCAGTACTTC	CASSLERGPYEQYF
-	TRBV6-5	TRBJ2-1	TRBD1	TGTGCCAGCAGTTACTCAGGGGGACAGGGGGTCGATGAGCAGTTCTTC	CASSYSGGQGVDEQFF
-	TRBV27	TRBJ1-4	-	TGTGCCAGCAGTTTTGGGGGAACTAATGAAAAACTGTTTTTT	CASSFGGTNEKLFF
-	TRBV7-8	TRBJ2-3	TRBD1	TGTGCCAGCAGCTTATCGGGACAGGGGAGGAATACGCAGTATTTT	CASSLSGQGRNTQYF
-	TRBV3-1/TRBV3-2	TRBJ2-7	-	TGTGCCAGCAGCGAGGGGTGGGACTCCTACGAGCAGTACTTC	CASSEGWDSYEQYF
-	TRBV27	TRBJ1-5	-	TGTGCCAGCAGTTCCTTACAGACCTGGCCCTATCAGCCCCAGCATTTT	CASSSLQTWPYQPQHF
-	TRBV29-1	TRBJ1-1	-	TGCAGCGTTGTGTCCCCTCACAAGATGGGAGCTTTCTTT	CSVVSPHKMGAFF
-	TRBV10-1	TRBJ2-3	-	TGCGCCAGGGGCAGGGAGGCAGATACGCAGTATTTT	CARGREADTQYF
-	TRBV6-5	TRBJ1-1	-	TGTGCCAGCAGAAGTACAGGGAACACTGAAGCTTTCTTT	CASRSTGNTEAFF
once	TRBV9	TRBJ2-3	-	TGTGCCAGCAGCGTTTACCTCGGAACGGGGTCAGATACGCAGTATTTT	CASSVYLGTGSDTQYF
-	TRBV18	TRBJ1-3	-	TGTGCCAGCTCACCCACGACAGTTCACTCTGGAAACACCATATATTTT	CASSPTTVHSGNTIYF
-	TRBV14	TRBJ1-2	TRBD1	TGTGCCAGCAGCCAAGTGACAGGGACCTATGGCTACACCTTC	CASSQVTGTYGYTF
-	TRBV13	TRBJ2-7	-	TGTGCCAGCAGCACGATGACAGGTACATCCTACGAGCAGTACTTC	CASSTMTGTSYEQYF
-	TRBV5-4	TRBJ1-2	-	TGTGCCAGCAGCTTGGACAAGGGGCTAAATGGCTACACCTTC	CASSLDKGLNGYTF